This TCR beta chain was documented in a study of siplizumab effects on memory and regulatory T cells. Roughly 90,000 TCR templates per sample were sequenced. Repertoires were generated with immunoSEQ multiplex PCR, while TCRdb's copy carries only in-frame clones and drops some. The table shows approximately 94,000 clones, with roughly 93% occurring only once. Trimming stripped 5 bases from V and 3 bases from J, with 8 bases between. This CDR3 contains 12 residues. Per the germline V gene, CDR1 is PRHDT and CDR2 is FYEKMQ (reference sequence). This sequence was found in a human donor in good health. Input material: CD8+ T cells sorted from blood. V and J are TRBV13 and TRBJ2-7; D gene ambiguous. The CDR3 sequence is CASSLSFYEQYF. The CDR3 DNA follows: TGTGCCAGCAGCCTATCGTTCTACGAGCAGTACTTC.